The clone carrying this T cell receptor beta chain occurred a few times. The data stem from a study of CD8+ T cells in alopecia areata. RNA was isolated and reverse transcribed to cDNA, the sequencing template. Assay: immunoSEQ multiplex PCR; the TCRdb copy retains only in-frame clones and omits some. The table includes 140,000 to 150,000 clones, roughly 48% detected once. Germline V CDR1 and CDR2: LGHNA, YNFKEQ. Trimming removed 8 bases from V and 1 base from J, with 12 bases in between. This CDR3 has 13 amino acids. The chain uses TRBV4-2 and TRBJ2-7; D possibly corresponds to TRBD2 (5 bases). Material for sequencing was CD4+ T cells sorted from blood. This clonotype was obtained from a human donor with alopecia areata. The CDR3 sequence is CASRRTGSYEQYF. The CDR3 region has the DNA TGTGCCAGCCGCCGTACGGGATCCTACGAGCAGTACTTC.